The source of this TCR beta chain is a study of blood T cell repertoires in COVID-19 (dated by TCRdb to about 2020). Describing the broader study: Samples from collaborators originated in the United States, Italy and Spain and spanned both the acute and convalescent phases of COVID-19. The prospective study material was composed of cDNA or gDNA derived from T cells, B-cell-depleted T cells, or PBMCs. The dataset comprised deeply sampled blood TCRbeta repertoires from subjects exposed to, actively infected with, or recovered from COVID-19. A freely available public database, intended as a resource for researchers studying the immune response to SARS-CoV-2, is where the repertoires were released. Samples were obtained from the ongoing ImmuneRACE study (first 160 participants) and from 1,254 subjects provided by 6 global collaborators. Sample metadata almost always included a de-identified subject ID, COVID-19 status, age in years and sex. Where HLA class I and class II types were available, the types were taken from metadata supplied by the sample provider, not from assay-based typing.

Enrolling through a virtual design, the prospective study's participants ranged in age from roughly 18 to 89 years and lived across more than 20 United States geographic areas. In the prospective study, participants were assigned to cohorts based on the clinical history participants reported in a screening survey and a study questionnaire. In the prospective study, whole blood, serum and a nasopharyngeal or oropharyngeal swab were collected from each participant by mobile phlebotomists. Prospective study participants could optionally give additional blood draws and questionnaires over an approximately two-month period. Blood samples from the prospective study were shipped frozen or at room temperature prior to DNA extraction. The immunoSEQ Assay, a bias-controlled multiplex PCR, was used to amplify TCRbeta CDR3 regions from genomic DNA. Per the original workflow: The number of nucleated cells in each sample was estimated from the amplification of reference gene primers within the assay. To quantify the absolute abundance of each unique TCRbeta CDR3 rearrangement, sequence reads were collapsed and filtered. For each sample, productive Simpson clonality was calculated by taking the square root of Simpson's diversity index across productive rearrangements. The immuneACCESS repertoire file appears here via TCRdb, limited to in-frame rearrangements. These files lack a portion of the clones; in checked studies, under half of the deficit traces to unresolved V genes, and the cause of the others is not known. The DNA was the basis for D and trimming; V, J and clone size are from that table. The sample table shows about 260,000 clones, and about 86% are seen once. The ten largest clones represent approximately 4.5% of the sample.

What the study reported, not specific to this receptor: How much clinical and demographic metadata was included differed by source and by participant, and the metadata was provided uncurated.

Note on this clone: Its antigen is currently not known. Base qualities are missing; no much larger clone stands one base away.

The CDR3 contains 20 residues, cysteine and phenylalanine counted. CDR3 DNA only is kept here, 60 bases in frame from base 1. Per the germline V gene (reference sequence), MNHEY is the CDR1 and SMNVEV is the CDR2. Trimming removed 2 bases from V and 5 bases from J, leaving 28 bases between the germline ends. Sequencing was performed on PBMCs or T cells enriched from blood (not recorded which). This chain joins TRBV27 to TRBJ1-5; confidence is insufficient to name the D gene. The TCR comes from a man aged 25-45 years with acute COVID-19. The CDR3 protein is CASSLRWQSLGSYGHQPQHF. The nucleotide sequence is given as TGTGCCAGCAGTTTAAGGTGGCAGTCCCTAGGATCGTATGGTCATCAGCCCCAGCATTTT.